The 11 T cell receptor beta chains below come from one sample, sequenced in a study of T-cell memory formation after mild COVID-19. TCRdb re-analysed the 5' RACE reads in MiXCR, keeping a single row per CDR3 protein. The profile covers 350,000 or so distinct CDR3 sequences, with 13% appearing a single time and about a fifth taken by the ten largest. The specimen was PBMCs or a T cell subset sorted from them (not recorded which). The receptors stem from a young man who had mild COVID-19 (a few samples of this study predate the infection). Cell type and time point are not known.

This clonotype was seen a few times. CDR3 bases: TGTGCCAGCAGTTACTCGTGGACCCCGGGCTACGAGCAGTACTTC. Protein product: CASSYSWTPGYEQYF. The chain uses TRBV6-5 and TRBJ2-7; D ambiguous. Trimming stripped 0 bases from V and 3 bases from J, with 12 bases between. CDR3 length: 15 amino acids. Germline CDR1 and CDR2: MNHEY and SVGAGI.

This chain uses TRBV12-3 or TRBV12-4 with TRBJ2-1, with 9 bases lining up with TRBD1. Unmatched junction bases numbered 18, after V lost 7 bases and J lost 5 bases. The length of the CDR3 is 18 residues. The CDR3 region has the DNA TGTGCCAGCATCTCGAACAGGGGGCGCGGTTGGAGGGACAATGAGCAGTTCTTC. Residues: CASISNRGRGWRDNEQFF.

This clonotype has only a few counts. The rearrangement joins TRBV6-1 to TRBJ2-7, with unresolved D. The ends were cut back, 5 bases at V and 7 bases at J, with 15 bases in the middle. This CDR3 is built from 13 residues. The germline V gene has CDR1 MNHNS and CDR2 SASEGT. The CDR3 here is CASSHPQWLEQYV. The CDR3 region has the DNA TGTGCCAGCAGTCACCCTCAGTGGTTGGAGCAGTACGTC.

The chain combines TRBV7-8 with TRBJ1-1; D not certain. V was clipped by 1 base and J by 3 bases, with 6 bases between them. CDR3 length: 13 residues. Per germline, CDR1 SGHVS and CDR2 FQNEAQ. CDR3 sequence: CASSLEAHTEAFF. CDR3 DNA: TGTGCCAGCAGCTTAGAGGCTCACACTGAAGCTTTCTTT. The complete variable domain, with remaining parts taken from reference TRBV7-8 and TRBJ1-1, reads GAGVSQSPRYKVAKRGQDVALRCDPISGHVSLFWYQQALGQGPEFLTYFQNEAQLDKSGLPSDRFFAERPEGSVSTLKIQRTQQEDSAVYLCASSLEAHTEAFFGQGTRLTVV.

This clonotype was counted a few times. The genes are TRBV7-9 and TRBJ2-7, with D perhaps TRBD1 (6 bases). Trimming cost V 5 bases and J 7 bases, with 12 bases left between them. Germline V gene sequence: CDR1 SEHNR, CDR2 FQNEAQ (reference sequence). CDR3 length equals 12 residues. The CDR3 loop is CASSPGQLEQYF. As DNA, the CDR3 is TGTGCCAGCAGCCCCGGACAGTTGGAGCAGTACTTC.

In this sample, this clonotype turned up a few times. The J gene is TRBJ2-1, the V gene TRBV7-2; D is unresolved. Trimming left V 4 bases short and J 0 bases short, with 10 bases between. Germline assignment: CDR1 SGHTA and CDR2 FQGNSA. This CDR3 has 15 amino acids. The CDR3 DNA sequence: TGTGCCAGCAGCTCCGGTCGGAGCTCCTACAATGAGCAGTTCTTC. Amino acid sequence: CASSSGRSSYNEQFF.

The sample holds many counts of this clonotype. This rearrangement joins TRBV23-1 to TRBJ2-1; no reliable D call. TRBV23-1 is identified as an open reading frame with a role that is uncertain. CDR3 length: 8 residues. V lost 6 bases and J lost 14, with 5 bases in between. CDR3 sequence reads: CASSKEFF. CDR3 DNA sequence: TGCGCCAGCAGCAAGGAGTTCTTC.

This chain joins TRBV6-5 and TRBJ1-1; D remains unclear. Germline V gene sequence: CDR1 MNHEY, CDR2 SVGAGI. The CDR3 extends over 13 amino acids. The V end was cut by 2 bases, the J end by 1 base, with 5 bases between. The CDR3 coding sequence is TGTGCCAGCAGTTACAGGTCGAACACTGAAGCTTTCTTT. This translates into CASSYRSNTEAFF.

This clonotype was counted a single time. Given a much more abundant clone one base away, this may be a read error. The chain carries TRBV5-1 and TRBJ2-3; possible D gene TRBD2, 6 bases. The CDR3 length is 15 residues. Germline V gene lookup returns CDR1 SGHRS and CDR2 YFSETQ. The CDR3 sequence is CAISLGLTAADTQYF. The CDR3 region has the DNA TGCGCCATCAGCTTGGGACTTACGGCGGCAGATACGCAGTATTTT.

The V call is TRBV19, the J call TRBJ2-7, with 11 bases lining up with TRBD1. The CDR3 spans 16 residues. Losses at the gene ends were 2 bases for V and 2 bases for J; bases not matched to a gene: 5. CDR1 is LNHDA and CDR2 is SQIVND in the germline V gene (reference sequence). The CDR3 reads CASSITPGQGAYEQYV. In DNA, the CDR3 is TGTGCCAGTAGTATAACACCGGGACAGGGGGCCTACGAGCAGTACGTC.

CDR3 residues: CASSKRTGFVDSPLHF. CDR3 in DNA: TGTGCCAGTAGTAAGCGGACAGGTTTCGTGGATTCACCCCTCCACTTT. The chain recombines TRBV19 with TRBJ1-6; the match to TRBD1 covers 7 bases. This CDR3 has 16 amino acids. Germline V CDR1 and CDR2: LNHDA, SQIVND (reference sequence). V was pared by 4 bases and J by 8 bases, with 11 bases of the junction left unmatched.